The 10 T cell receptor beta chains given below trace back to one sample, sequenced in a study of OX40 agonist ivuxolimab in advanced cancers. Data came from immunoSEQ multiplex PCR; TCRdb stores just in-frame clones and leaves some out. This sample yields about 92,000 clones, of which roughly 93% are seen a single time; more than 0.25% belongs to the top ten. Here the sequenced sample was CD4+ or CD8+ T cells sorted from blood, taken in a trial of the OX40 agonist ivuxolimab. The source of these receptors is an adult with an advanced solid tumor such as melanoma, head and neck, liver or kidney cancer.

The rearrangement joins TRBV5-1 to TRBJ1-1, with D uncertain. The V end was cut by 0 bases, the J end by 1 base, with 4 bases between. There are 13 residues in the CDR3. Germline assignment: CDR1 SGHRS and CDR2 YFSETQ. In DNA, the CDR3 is TGCGCCAGCAGCTTGGAACGGAACACTGAAGCTTTCTTT. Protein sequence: CASSLERNTEAFF. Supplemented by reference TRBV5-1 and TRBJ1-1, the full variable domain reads KAGVTQTPRYLIKTRGQQVTLSCSPISGHRSVSWYQQTPGQGLQFLFEYFSETQRNKGNFPGRFSGRQFSNSRSEMNVSTLELGDSALYLCASSLERNTEAFFGQGTRLTVV.

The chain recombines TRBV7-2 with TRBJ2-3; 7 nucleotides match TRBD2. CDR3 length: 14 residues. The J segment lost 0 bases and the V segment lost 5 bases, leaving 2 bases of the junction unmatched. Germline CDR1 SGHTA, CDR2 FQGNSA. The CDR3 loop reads CASSRDYSTDTQYF. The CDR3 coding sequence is TGTGCCAGCAGCAGGGACTATAGCACAGATACGCAGTATTTT.

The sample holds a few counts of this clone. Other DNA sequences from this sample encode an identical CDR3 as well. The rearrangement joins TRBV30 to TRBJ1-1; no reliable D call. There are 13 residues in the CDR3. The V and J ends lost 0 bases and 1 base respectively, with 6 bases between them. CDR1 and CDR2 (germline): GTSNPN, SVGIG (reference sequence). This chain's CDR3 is CAWSVSRNTEAFF. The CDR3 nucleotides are TGTGCCTGGAGTGTATCAAGGAACACTGAAGCTTTCTTT.

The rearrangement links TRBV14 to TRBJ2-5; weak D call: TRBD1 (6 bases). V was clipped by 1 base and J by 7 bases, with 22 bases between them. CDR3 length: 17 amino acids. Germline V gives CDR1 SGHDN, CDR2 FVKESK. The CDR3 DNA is TGTGCCAGCAGCCAAGGCATAGGAACAGGGATTAGCTCGACCCAGTACTTC. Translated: CASSQGIGTGISSTQYF. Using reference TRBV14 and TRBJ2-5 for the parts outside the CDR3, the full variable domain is EAGVTQFPSHSVIEKGQTVTLRCDPISGHDNLYWYRRVMGKEIKFLLHFVKESKQDESGMPNNRFLAERTGGTYSTLKVQPAELEDSGVYFCASSQGIGTGISSTQYFGPGTRLLVL.

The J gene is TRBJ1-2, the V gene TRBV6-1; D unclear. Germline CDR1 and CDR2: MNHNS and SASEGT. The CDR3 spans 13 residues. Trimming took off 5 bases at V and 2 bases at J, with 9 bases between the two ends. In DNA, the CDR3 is TGTGCCAGCAGTCGGCAGGAGAACTATGGCTACACCTTC. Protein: CASSRQENYGYTF.

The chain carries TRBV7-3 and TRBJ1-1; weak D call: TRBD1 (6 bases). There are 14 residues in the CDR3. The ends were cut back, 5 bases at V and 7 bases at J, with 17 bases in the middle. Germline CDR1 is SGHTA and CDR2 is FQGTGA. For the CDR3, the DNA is TGTGCCAGCAGCCCACGTGCAGGGGAGGGTGAAGCTTTCTTT. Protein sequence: CASSPRAGEGEAFF.

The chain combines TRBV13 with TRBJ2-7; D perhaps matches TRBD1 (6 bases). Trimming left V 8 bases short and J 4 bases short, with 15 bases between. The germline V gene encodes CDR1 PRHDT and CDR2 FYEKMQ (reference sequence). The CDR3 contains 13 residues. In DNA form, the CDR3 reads TGTGCCAGCCTGGGGCAGGGGAGTTACGAGCAGTACTTC. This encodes CASLGQGSYEQYF.

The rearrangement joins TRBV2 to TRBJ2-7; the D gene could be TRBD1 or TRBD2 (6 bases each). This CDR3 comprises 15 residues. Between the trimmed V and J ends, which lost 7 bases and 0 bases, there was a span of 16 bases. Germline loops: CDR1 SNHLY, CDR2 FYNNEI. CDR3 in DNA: TGTGCCAGCACACGAGGGGGGTCGTACTCCTACGAGCAGTACTTC. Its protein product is CASTRGGSYSYEQYF.

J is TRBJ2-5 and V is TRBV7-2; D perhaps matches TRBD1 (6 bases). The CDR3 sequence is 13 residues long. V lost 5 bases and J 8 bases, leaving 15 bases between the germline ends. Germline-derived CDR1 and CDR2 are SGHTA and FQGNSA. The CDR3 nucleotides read TGTGCCAGCAGCCGGACAGCCTGGGGTACCCAGTACTTC. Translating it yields CASSRTAWGTQYF.

The CDR3 protein is CASSDSGTGRTDTQYF. The DNA of the CDR3 is TGTGCCAGCAGTGACTCCGGGACAGGGAGGACAGATACGCAGTATTTT. The J gene is TRBJ2-3, the V gene TRBV6-4, with 9 bases that match TRBD1. This CDR3 is built from 16 residues. V was pared by 0 bases and J by 3 bases, with 4 bases of the junction left unmatched. Germline lookup yields CDR1 MRHNA and CDR2 SNTAGT.